The 12 T cell receptor beta chains listed next were all sequenced from one sample in a study of blood T cell repertoires in COVID-19. This table comes from immunoSEQ multiplex PCR, and its TCRdb copy is limited to in-frame clones, with some not included. The sample holds just over 250,000 clones, around 84% seen once. The sequenced sample was PBMCs or T cells enriched from blood (not recorded which). All receptors derive from a man aged 30 to 45 with acute COVID-19.

The V and J genes are TRBV29-1 and TRBJ1-2; 9 positions match TRBD1. The CDR3 totals 15 residues. Trimming removed 7 bases from V and 3 bases from J; junction bases left unmatched: 12. From germline, CDR1 is SQVTM and CDR2 ANQGSEA. The CDR3 reads CSGMLVTGGDYGYTF. DNA of the CDR3: TGCAGCGGAATGCTAGTGACAGGGGGAGACTATGGCTACACCTTC.

Of note for this clone: A junction end diverges from the germline sequence, so it may reflect a read error. The chain combines TRBV5-1 with TRBJ2-1, with a weak D call TRBD2 (6 bases). Germline V gene lookup returns CDR1 SGHRS and CDR2 YFSETQ. This CDR3 comprises 15 residues. The CDR3 bases are TGTGCCAGCAGCTTGGTAGCGGACGGCTACAATGAGCAGTTCTTC. Encoded protein: CASSLVADGYNEQFF.

J is TRBJ2-7 and V is TRBV28; D may be TRBD1 (6 bases). The CDR3 extends over 13 amino acids. Germline V gene lookup returns CDR1 MDHEN and CDR2 SYDVKM. Trimming took off 6 bases at V and 2 bases at J, with 11 bases between the two ends. The CDR3 here is CASSRDIPYEQYV. The DNA for the CDR3 is TGTGCCAGCAGCCGGGACATTCCCTACGAGCAGTACGTC.

V gene TRBV30 combines with J gene TRBJ2-1; tentative D call: TRBD2 (5 bases). CDR3 length: 13 residues. The V and J ends lost 4 bases and 0 bases respectively, with 7 bases between them. Germline CDR1 GTSNPN, CDR2 SVGIG (reference sequence). CDR3 sequence reads: CAWNSASYNEQFF. The DNA of the CDR3 is TGTGCCTGGAATAGCGCCTCCTACAATGAGCAGTTCTTC.

The CDR3 is CASSFSGSNQPQHF. In DNA, the CDR3 is TGTGCCAGCAGCTTTTCCGGTAGCAATCAGCCCCAGCATTTT. The chain uses TRBV13 and TRBJ1-5; no definite D call. V shed 3 bases and J shed 0 bases, with 6 bases lying between them. This CDR3 spans 14 amino acids. Germline V gene sequence: CDR1 PRHDT, CDR2 FYEKMQ (reference sequence). Drawing the rest from reference TRBV13 and TRBJ1-5, the complete variable domain is AAGVIQSPRHLIKEKRETATLKCYPIPRHDTVYWYQQGPGQDPQFLISFYEKMQSDKGSIPDRFSAQQFSDYHSELNMSSLELGDSALYFCASSFSGSNQPQHFGDGTRLSIL.

This chain links TRBV6-5 with TRBJ1-3; D is perhaps TRBD1 (6 bases). Trimming took off 4 bases at V and 7 bases at J, with 17 bases between the two ends. The CDR3 runs 15 residues. Germline V gene data show CDR1 as MNHEY and CDR2 as SVGAGI. The CDR3 spells CASSSTGTGPNTIYF. Here the CDR3 DNA reads TGTGCCAGCAGTTCGACGGGAACAGGGCCCAACACCATATATTTT.

This clone appeared a single time. The chain has TRBV7-9 and TRBJ1-6; no reliable D call. This CDR3 region has 14 residues. The germline gives CDR1 SEHNR, CDR2 FQNEAQ (reference sequence). The V gene lost 1 base and the J gene lost 5 bases, with 6 bases spanning the gap. The CDR3 protein is CASSLDGDNSPLHF. Here the CDR3 DNA reads TGTGCCAGCAGCTTAGACGGAGATAATTCACCCCTCCACTTT.

J is TRBJ1-1 and V is TRBV24-1; no reliable D call. V lost 3 bases and J lost 11, with 9 bases in between. The CDR3 consists of 11 residues. CDR1 is KGHDR, CDR2 SFDVKD, per germline. The CDR3 sequence: CATSDRGKAFF. CDR3 DNA sequence: TGTGCCACCAGTGATAGAGGAAAGGCTTTCTTT.

The genes are TRBV7-2 and TRBJ2-2; 9 bases align to TRBD1. From germline, CDR1 is SGHTA and CDR2 FQGNSA. The J segment lost 1 base and the V segment lost 4 bases, leaving 10 bases of the junction unmatched. This CDR3 region has 18 residues. CDR3 nucleotides: TGTGCCAGCAGCTCCCAAATTGGGACAGGGAAGAACACCGGGGAGCTGTTTTTT. Its translation: CASSSQIGTGKNTGELFF. Full variable domain (remainder filled in from reference TRBV7-2 and TRBJ2-2): GAGVSQSPSNKVTEKGKDVELRCDPISGHTALYWYRQSLGQGLEFLIYFQGNSAPDKSGLPSDRFSAERTGGSVSTLTIQRTQQEDSAVYLCASSSQIGTGKNTGELFFGEGSRLTVL.

This clone appeared once. This chain links TRBV11-3 with TRBJ2-5; tentative D call: TRBD1 (5 bases). The germline CDR1 and CDR2 sequences are SGHNT and YENEEA. Trimming took 3 bases from V and 5 from J, leaving 10 bases between them. The CDR3 is 13 amino acids. The CDR3 DNA is TGTGCCAGCAGCTTTGACAGACAGGAGACCCAGTACTTC. Residues: CASSFDRQETQYF.

The chain employs TRBV19 and TRBJ2-1, with a weak D call TRBD1 (6 bases). Germline V gene data show CDR1 as LNHDA and CDR2 as SQIVND (reference sequence). The length of the CDR3 is 14 residues. Trimming removed 2 bases at V and 13 bases at J, with 18 bases between. DNA of the CDR3: TGTGCCAGTAGTATACCGGGGCAGGGGCCCCCCCAGTTCTTC. Its protein is CASSIPGQGPPQFF.

This chain connects TRBV5-6 to TRBJ1-2; weak D call: TRBD1 (5 bases). Germline values: CDR1 SGHDT, CDR2 YYEEEE. V gave up 4 bases and J gave up 4 bases, with 11 bases separating them. The CDR3 has 13 amino acids. The CDR3 bases are TGTGCCAGCAGCCTTACAGGCTCCTATGGCTACACCTTC. Its translation is CASSLTGSYGYTF.